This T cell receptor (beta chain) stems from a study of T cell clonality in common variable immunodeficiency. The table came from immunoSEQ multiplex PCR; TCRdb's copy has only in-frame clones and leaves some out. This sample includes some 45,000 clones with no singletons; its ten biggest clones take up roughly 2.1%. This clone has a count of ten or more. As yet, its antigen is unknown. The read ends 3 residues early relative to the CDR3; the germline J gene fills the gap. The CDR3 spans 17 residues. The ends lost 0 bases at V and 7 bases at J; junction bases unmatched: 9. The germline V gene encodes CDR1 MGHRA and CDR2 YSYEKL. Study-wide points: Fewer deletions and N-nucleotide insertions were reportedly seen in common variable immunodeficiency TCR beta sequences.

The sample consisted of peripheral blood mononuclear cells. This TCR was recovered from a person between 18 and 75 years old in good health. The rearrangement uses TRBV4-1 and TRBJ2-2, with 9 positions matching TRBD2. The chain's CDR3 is CASSQDGSGSRGGELFF. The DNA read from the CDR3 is TGCGCCAGCAGCCAAGATGGTAGCGGGAGTCGCGGCGGGGAG.